Sequencing of this T cell receptor beta chain was carried out in a study of blood T cells in healthy people across ages. Isolation yielded PBMCs, at least 7 million per sample, in every case. Points on this clonotype: A read error may be the cause here, since a much bigger clone is one base away.

Alongside a J-beta primer mix, a sample-barcoded 5' primer served in a second PCR lasting roughly 7 to 12 cycles. Individual samples furnished no less than 2.5 million CDR3-containing paired-end reads apiece. TCRdb redid the calling of the 5' RACE reads with MiXCR, one entry per CDR3 protein. Of some 790,000 distinct CDR3 sequences detected, less than 35% appear once; the ten largest clones hold about 18%. This clonotype was sampled from a woman over 75 in good health. The sequencing sample was made of blood.

The CDR3 sequence: CASSRRSTGTTNEKRFF. The CDR3 DNA sequence: TGCGCCAGCAGCCGCAGAAGTACAGGGACAACTAATGAAAAACGGTTTTTT. V gene TRBV5-1 combines with J gene TRBJ1-4; D is possibly TRBD1 (6 bases). The germline CDR1 and CDR2 sequences are SGHRS and YFSETQ. This CDR3 is built from 17 residues.